The rows below give T cell receptor beta chains drawn from one sample of a study of identical twins. TCRdb passed the 5' RACE reads through MiXCR, listing each CDR3 protein once. This sample has about 390,000 distinct CDR3 sequences, with 7% to 9.5% found just once. Sequenced: naive T cells sorted from blood. These receptors were taken from a woman aged 45-60 years in good health. The CDR3 runs from the conserved cysteine through the conserved F or W. The D gene is left open where the match is weak. The size field is filled for only some rows; it gives once, few, many or a size class.

j_call: TRBJ2-5
v_call: TRBV5-1
d_call: NA
clone_size: many
cdr3_aa: CASSLVAAETQYF
cdr3_nt: TGCGCCAGCAGCTTGGTGGCAGCAGAGACCCAGTACTTC

j_call: TRBJ2-5
v_call: TRBV11-1
d_call: NA
clone_size: many
cdr3_aa: CASRGETQYF
cdr3_nt: TGTGCCAGCAGGGGTGAGACCCAGTACTTC

j_call: TRBJ1-1
v_call: TRBV2
d_call: NA
clone_size: few
cdr3_aa: CASTLGTLSTEAFF
cdr3_nt: TGTGCCAGCACCCTCGGGACCCTGAGCACTGAAGCTTTCTTT

j_call: TRBJ2-7
v_call: TRBV30
d_call: TRBD2
clone_size: NA
cdr3_aa: CAWRSEREGNQYF
cdr3_nt: TGTGCCTGGAGGTCTGAGCGGGAGGGAAACCAGTACTTC

j_call: TRBJ2-1
v_call: TRBV2
d_call: TRBD1
clone_size: NA
cdr3_aa: CASTRGQVSYNEQFF
cdr3_nt: TGTGCCAGCACCCGCGGACAGGTATCCTACAATGAGCAGTTCTTC

j_call: TRBJ2-7
v_call: TRBV29-1
d_call: NA
clone_size: many
cdr3_aa: CSVEDRFEQYF
cdr3_nt: TGCAGCGTTGAAGATCGATTCGAGCAGTACTTC

j_call: TRBJ2-6
v_call: TRBV7-2
d_call: TRBD1
clone_size: few
cdr3_aa: CASRWTGSGANVLTF
cdr3_nt: TGTGCCAGCAGATGGACAGGATCTGGGGCCAACGTCCTGACTTTC

j_call: TRBJ1-2
v_call: TRBV11-2
d_call: NA
clone_size: few
cdr3_aa: CASSLGIWYGYTF
cdr3_nt: TGTGCCAGCAGCTTAGGGATTTGGTATGGCTACACCTTC

j_call: TRBJ2-2
v_call: TRBV7-8
d_call: NA
clone_size: few
cdr3_aa: CASSGRASNTGELFF
cdr3_nt: TGTGCCAGCAGCGGGCGGGCGTCGAACACCGGGGAGCTGTTTTTT

j_call: TRBJ2-5
v_call: TRBV4-1
d_call: NA
clone_size: NA
cdr3_aa: CASSQDPRSQETQYF
cdr3_nt: TGCGCCAGCAGCCAAGACCCGAGAAGTCAAGAGACCCAGTACTTC

j_call: TRBJ2-1
v_call: TRBV6-6
d_call: NA
clone_size: few
cdr3_aa: CASSYSKAAEQFF
cdr3_nt: TGTGCCAGCAGTTACTCGAAGGCCGCTGAGCAGTTCTTC

j_call: TRBJ2-1
v_call: TRBV27
d_call: TRBD2
clone_size: NA
cdr3_aa: CASSLKPGLAGGSSYNEQFF
cdr3_nt: TGTGCCAGCAGCTTAAAGCCGGGACTAGCGGGGGGGAGCTCCTACAATGAGCAGTTCTTC

j_call: TRBJ2-1
v_call: TRBV20-1
d_call: TRBD2
clone_size: NA
cdr3_aa: CSARAGVSWNEQFF
cdr3_nt: TGCAGTGCTAGGGCGGGAGTGTCCTGGAATGAGCAGTTCTTC

j_call: TRBJ2-1
v_call: TRBV11-2
d_call: NA
clone_size: few
cdr3_aa: CASSIIAETNEQFF
cdr3_nt: TGTGCCAGCAGCATCATAGCGGAGACCAATGAGCAGTTCTTC

j_call: TRBJ1-5
v_call: TRBV24-1
d_call: NA
clone_size: NA
cdr3_aa: CATSSEEPNQPQHF
cdr3_nt: TGTGCCACCTCCTCAGAGGAGCCGAATCAGCCCCAGCATTTT

j_call: TRBJ2-1
v_call: TRBV12-3/TRBV12-4
d_call: TRBD2
clone_size: many
cdr3_aa: CASSRLADYNEQFF
cdr3_nt: TGTGCCAGCAGCCGACTAGCGGACTACAATGAGCAGTTCTTC

j_call: TRBJ2-1
v_call: TRBV4-1
d_call: TRBD2
clone_size: NA
cdr3_aa: CASSHLAGLRQNEQFF
cdr3_nt: TGCGCCAGCAGCCATCTAGCGGGGCTGAGACAGAATGAGCAGTTCTTC

j_call: TRBJ2-1
v_call: TRBV6-1
d_call: TRBD2
clone_size: NA
cdr3_aa: CASSGWTSGRGTYNEQFF
cdr3_nt: TGTGCCAGCAGTGGGTGGACTAGCGGGAGAGGGACCTACAATGAGCAGTTCTTC

j_call: TRBJ2-1
v_call: TRBV10-1
d_call: TRBD2
clone_size: few
cdr3_aa: CASSDGPSGLGNEQFF
cdr3_nt: TGCGCCAGCAGTGATGGGCCTAGCGGGTTGGGCAATGAGCAGTTCTTC

j_call: TRBJ2-5
v_call: TRBV19
d_call: NA
clone_size: few
cdr3_aa: CASRHRLDGETQYF
cdr3_nt: TGTGCCAGTAGACACAGACTAGATGGGGAGACCCAGTACTTC

j_call: TRBJ2-7
v_call: TRBV29-1
d_call: NA
clone_size: NA
cdr3_aa: CSVGGGVAYEQYF
cdr3_nt: TGCAGCGTTGGAGGGGGGGTGGCCTACGAGCAGTACTTC

j_call: TRBJ2-3
v_call: TRBV4-1
d_call: NA
clone_size: few
cdr3_aa: CASSRGPADTQYF
cdr3_nt: TGCGCCAGCAGCCGCGGGCCTGCAGATACGCAGTATTTT

j_call: TRBJ2-3
v_call: TRBV5-1
d_call: NA
clone_size: few
cdr3_aa: CASSLVGPSTDTQYF
cdr3_nt: TGCGCCAGCAGCTTGGTGGGGCCGTCGACAGATACGCAGTATTTT

j_call: TRBJ1-1
v_call: TRBV6-2/TRBV6-3
d_call: NA
clone_size: few
cdr3_aa: CASSLGMATEAFF
cdr3_nt: TGTGCCAGCAGCCTCGGAATGGCGACTGAAGCTTTCTTT

j_call: TRBJ2-1
v_call: TRBV5-1
d_call: NA
clone_size: few
cdr3_aa: CASSLVLDEQFF
cdr3_nt: TGCGCCAGCAGCTTGGTACTAGATGAGCAGTTCTTC

j_call: TRBJ1-2
v_call: TRBV21-1
d_call: NA
clone_size: few
cdr3_aa: CASSKLRDSEGYTF
cdr3_nt: TGTGCCAGCAGCAAATTACGGGACAGTGAGGGCTACACCTTC

j_call: TRBJ2-1
v_call: TRBV6-6
d_call: TRBD2
clone_size: few
cdr3_aa: CASSYPAGSGRGNEQFF
cdr3_nt: TGTGCCAGCAGTTACCCAGCGGGTAGCGGGAGAGGGAATGAGCAGTTCTTC

j_call: TRBJ2-3
v_call: TRBV28
d_call: NA
clone_size: NA
cdr3_aa: CASDGGGSIDTQYF
cdr3_nt: TGTGCCAGCGACGGCGGAGGGAGTATAGATACGCAGTATTTT

j_call: TRBJ2-1
v_call: TRBV7-9
d_call: TRBD2
clone_size: NA
cdr3_aa: CASSLALAGMEEQFF
cdr3_nt: TGTGCCAGCAGCTTAGCACTAGCGGGTATGGAGGAGCAGTTCTTC

j_call: TRBJ2-1
v_call: TRBV5-1
d_call: NA
clone_size: NA
cdr3_aa: CASRALWETYHEQFF
cdr3_nt: TGCGCCAGCAGAGCTCTGTGGGAAACCTACCATGAGCAGTTCTTC

j_call: TRBJ2-5
v_call: TRBV12-3/TRBV12-4
d_call: TRBD2
clone_size: NA
cdr3_aa: CASSFLGLAGGGETQYF
cdr3_nt: TGTGCCAGCAGTTTCCTAGGACTAGCGGGAGGGGGAGAGACCCAGTACTTC

j_call: TRBJ1-2
v_call: TRBV5-1
d_call: NA
clone_size: NA
cdr3_aa: CASSYEIGTGLLGYGYTF
cdr3_nt: TGCGCCAGCAGCTACGAGATTGGGACTGGGTTACTGGGCTATGGCTACACCTTC

j_call: TRBJ2-4
v_call: TRBV16
d_call: NA
clone_size: NA
cdr3_aa: CASSQALQAQYF
cdr3_nt: TGTGCCAGCAGCCAAGCCCTCCAAGCTCAGTACTTC

j_call: TRBJ2-1
v_call: TRBV5-1
d_call: NA
clone_size: few
cdr3_aa: CASSPRTDFSYNEQFF
cdr3_nt: TGCGCCAGCAGCCCAAGGACGGATTTCTCCTACAATGAGCAGTTCTTC

j_call: TRBJ1-5
v_call: TRBV27
d_call: NA
clone_size: NA
cdr3_aa: CASSFQGGDQPQHF
cdr3_nt: TGTGCCAGCAGTTTCCAGGGCGGGGATCAGCCCCAGCATTTT

j_call: TRBJ2-1
v_call: TRBV6-5
d_call: TRBD2
clone_size: NA
cdr3_aa: CASKLRGTSGRVGPYNEQFF
cdr3_nt: TGTGCCAGCAAACTACGAGGGACTAGCGGGAGGGTGGGTCCCTACAATGAGCAGTTCTTC

j_call: TRBJ1-5
v_call: TRBV5-1
d_call: TRBD1
clone_size: few
cdr3_aa: CASSPTGRGRQPQHF
cdr3_nt: TGCGCCAGCAGCCCGACGGGCAGGGGGCGTCAGCCCCAGCATTTT

j_call: TRBJ1-4
v_call: TRBV20-1
d_call: NA
clone_size: many
cdr3_aa: CSARDPEGGPLGKLFF
cdr3_nt: TGCAGTGCTAGAGATCCTGAAGGGGGTCCTCTTGGGAAACTGTTTTTT

j_call: TRBJ2-5
v_call: TRBV19
d_call: NA
clone_size: NA
cdr3_aa: CASSRMRKETQYF
cdr3_nt: TGTGCCAGTAGTCGGATGCGAAAAGAGACCCAGTACTTC

j_call: TRBJ1-1
v_call: TRBV12-3/TRBV12-4
d_call: TRBD1
clone_size: NA
cdr3_aa: CASSLATGRTEAFF
cdr3_nt: TGTGCCAGCAGTTTAGCGACAGGGCGGACTGAAGCTTTCTTT

j_call: TRBJ2-3
v_call: TRBV5-6
d_call: NA
clone_size: few
cdr3_aa: CASSFTGSDTQYF
cdr3_nt: TGTGCCAGCAGCTTCACAGGGTCAGATACGCAGTATTTT

j_call: TRBJ1-5
v_call: TRBV4-1
d_call: TRBD1
clone_size: many
cdr3_aa: CASSQAGTGGAGNQPQHF
cdr3_nt: TGCGCCAGCAGCCAAGCCGGGACAGGGGGCGCGGGCAATCAGCCCCAGCATTTT

j_call: TRBJ1-4
v_call: TRBV11-2
d_call: NA
clone_size: few
cdr3_aa: CASSWGTLGRHHEKLFF
cdr3_nt: TGTGCCAGCAGCTGGGGTACGTTAGGCCGACACCATGAAAAACTGTTTTTT

j_call: TRBJ2-7
v_call: TRBV24-1
d_call: NA
clone_size: many
cdr3_aa: CATSQDSSYEQYF
cdr3_nt: TGTGCCACCAGTCAGGACAGCTCCTACGAGCAGTACTTC

j_call: TRBJ1-5
v_call: TRBV12-3/TRBV12-4
d_call: TRBD1
clone_size: many
cdr3_aa: CASSHTGAAGNQPQHF
cdr3_nt: TGTGCCAGCAGTCATACAGGGGCCGCGGGCAATCAGCCCCAGCATTTT

j_call: TRBJ1-5
v_call: TRBV24-1
d_call: NA
clone_size: few
cdr3_aa: CATSGTTEGFMAGQPQHF
cdr3_nt: TGTGCCACCAGTGGAACGACGGAGGGGTTCATGGCCGGCCAGCCCCAGCATTTT

j_call: TRBJ2-1
v_call: TRBV20-1
d_call: NA
clone_size: NA
cdr3_aa: CSAYSGDNNEQFF
cdr3_nt: TGCAGTGCCTACAGCGGAGACAACAATGAGCAGTTCTTC

j_call: TRBJ1-5
v_call: TRBV12-3/TRBV12-4
d_call: NA
clone_size: few
cdr3_aa: CASSFVGGQSQHF
cdr3_nt: TGTGCCAGCAGTTTTGTGGGGGGGCAGTCCCAGCATTTT

j_call: TRBJ2-5
v_call: TRBV15
d_call: TRBD2
clone_size: NA
cdr3_aa: CATSRGLAGQETQYF
cdr3_nt: TGTGCCACCAGCAGAGGACTAGCGGGACAGGAGACCCAGTACTTC

j_call: TRBJ1-1
v_call: TRBV6-1
d_call: NA
clone_size: NA
cdr3_aa: CASCSLGVTLNTEAFF
cdr3_nt: TGTGCCAGCTGCTCCCTGGGGGTTACGTTGAACACTGAAGCTTTCTTT

j_call: TRBJ2-1
v_call: TRBV5-1
d_call: TRBD2
clone_size: many
cdr3_aa: CASSLVGRADNEQFF
cdr3_nt: TGCGCCAGCAGCTTGGTGGGGAGGGCCGACAATGAGCAGTTCTTC

j_call: TRBJ2-1
v_call: TRBV12-3/TRBV12-4
d_call: TRBD1
clone_size: few
cdr3_aa: CASRAQGQTDNEQFF
cdr3_nt: TGTGCCAGCAGAGCTCAGGGACAGACTGACAATGAGCAGTTCTTC

j_call: TRBJ2-3
v_call: TRBV3-1
d_call: TRBD2
clone_size: NA
cdr3_aa: CASSRAGGPSTDTQYF
cdr3_nt: TGTGCCAGCAGCCGAGCGGGAGGGCCGAGTACAGATACGCAGTATTTT

j_call: TRBJ1-4
v_call: TRBV18
d_call: NA
clone_size: many
cdr3_aa: CASSLAATNEKLFF
cdr3_nt: TGTGCCAGCTCCCTCGCCGCAACTAATGAAAAACTGTTTTTT

j_call: TRBJ2-5
v_call: TRBV5-6
d_call: NA
clone_size: many
cdr3_aa: CASSLAGIEVRETQYF
cdr3_nt: TGTGCCAGCAGCTTGGCAGGGATCGAGGTTCGAGAGACCCAGTACTTC